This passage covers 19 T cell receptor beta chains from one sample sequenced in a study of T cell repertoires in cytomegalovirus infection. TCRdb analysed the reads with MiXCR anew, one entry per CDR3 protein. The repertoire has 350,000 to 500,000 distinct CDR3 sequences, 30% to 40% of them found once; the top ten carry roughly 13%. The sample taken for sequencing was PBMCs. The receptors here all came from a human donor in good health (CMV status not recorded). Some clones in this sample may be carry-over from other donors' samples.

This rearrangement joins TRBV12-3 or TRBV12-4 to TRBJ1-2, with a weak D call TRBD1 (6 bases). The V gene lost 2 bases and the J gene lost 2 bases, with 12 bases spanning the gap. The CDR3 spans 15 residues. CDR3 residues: CASSLSPGQNYGYTF. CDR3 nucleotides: TGTGCCAGCAGTTTAAGTCCGGGACAAAACTATGGCTACACCTTC.

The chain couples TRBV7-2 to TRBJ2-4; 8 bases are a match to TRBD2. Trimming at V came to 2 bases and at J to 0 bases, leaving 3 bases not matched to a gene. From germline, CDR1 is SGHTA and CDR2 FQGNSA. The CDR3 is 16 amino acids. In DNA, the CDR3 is TGTGCCAGCAGCTTACGGGGGGGGGTAGCCAAAAACATTCAGTACTTC. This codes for CASSLRGGVAKNIQYF.

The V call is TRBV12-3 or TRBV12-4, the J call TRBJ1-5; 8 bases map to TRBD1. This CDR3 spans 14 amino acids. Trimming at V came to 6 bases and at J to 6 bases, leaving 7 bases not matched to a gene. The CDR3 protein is CASSHTGGGQPQHF. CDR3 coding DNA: TGTGCCAGCAGCCACACAGGGGGTGGTCAGCCCCAGCATTTT.

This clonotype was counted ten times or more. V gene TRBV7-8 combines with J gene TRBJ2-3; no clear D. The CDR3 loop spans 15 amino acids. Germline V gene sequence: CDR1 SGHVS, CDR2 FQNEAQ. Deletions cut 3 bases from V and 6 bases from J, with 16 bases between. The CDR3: CASSLRMTGADTQYF. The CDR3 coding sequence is TGTGCCAGCAGCTTGAGGATGACTGGTGCGGATACGCAGTATTTT.

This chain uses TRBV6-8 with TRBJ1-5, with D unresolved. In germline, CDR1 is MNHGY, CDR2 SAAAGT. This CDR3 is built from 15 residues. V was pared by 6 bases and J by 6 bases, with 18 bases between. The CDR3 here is CASSSGPVQSQPQHF. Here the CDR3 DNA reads TGTGCCAGCAGCTCGGGCCCGGTCCAGAGTCAGCCCCAGCATTTT.

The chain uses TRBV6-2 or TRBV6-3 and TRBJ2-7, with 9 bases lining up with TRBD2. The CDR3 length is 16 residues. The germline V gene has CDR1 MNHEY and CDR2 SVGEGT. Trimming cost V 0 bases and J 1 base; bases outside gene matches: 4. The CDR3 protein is CASSYSLAGSSYEQYF. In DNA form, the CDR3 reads TGTGCCAGCAGTTACTCCCTAGCGGGGTCTTCCTACGAGCAGTACTTC.

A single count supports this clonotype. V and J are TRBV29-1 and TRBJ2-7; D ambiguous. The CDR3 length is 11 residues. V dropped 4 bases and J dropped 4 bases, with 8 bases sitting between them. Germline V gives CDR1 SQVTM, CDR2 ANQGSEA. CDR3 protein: CSVGAEYEQYF. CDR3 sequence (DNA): TGCAGCGTTGGGGCAGAGTACGAGCAGTACTTC.

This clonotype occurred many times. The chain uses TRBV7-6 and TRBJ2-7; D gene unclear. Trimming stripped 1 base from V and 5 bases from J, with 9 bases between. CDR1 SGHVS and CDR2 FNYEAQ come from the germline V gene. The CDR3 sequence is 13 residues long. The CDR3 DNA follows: TGTGCCAGCAGCTTAGTTAGTCCAGACGAGCAGTACTTC. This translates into CASSLVSPDEQYF.

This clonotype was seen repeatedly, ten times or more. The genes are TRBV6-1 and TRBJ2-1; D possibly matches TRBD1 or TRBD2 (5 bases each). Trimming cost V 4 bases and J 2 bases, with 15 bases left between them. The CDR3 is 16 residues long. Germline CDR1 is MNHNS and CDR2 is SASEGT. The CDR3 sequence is CASSGGTPVPYNEQFF. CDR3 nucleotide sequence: TGTGCCAGCAGTGGAGGGACCCCGGTCCCCTACAATGAGCAGTTCTTC.

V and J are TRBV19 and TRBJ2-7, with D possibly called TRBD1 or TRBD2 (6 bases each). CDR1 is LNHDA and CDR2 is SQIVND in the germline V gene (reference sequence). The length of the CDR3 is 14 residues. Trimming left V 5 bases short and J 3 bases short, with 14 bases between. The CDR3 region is CASSAGQRYYEQYF. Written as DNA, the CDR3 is TGTGCCAGTAGTGCGGGACAAAGGTACTACGAGCAGTACTTC.

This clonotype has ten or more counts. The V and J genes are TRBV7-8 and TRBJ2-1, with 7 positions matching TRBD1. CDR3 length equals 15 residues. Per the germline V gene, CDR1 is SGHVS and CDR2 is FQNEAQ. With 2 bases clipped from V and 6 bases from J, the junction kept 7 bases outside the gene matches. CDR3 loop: CASSLHRDRGNEQFF. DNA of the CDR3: TGTGCCAGCAGCTTACACCGGGACAGAGGCAATGAGCAGTTCTTC.

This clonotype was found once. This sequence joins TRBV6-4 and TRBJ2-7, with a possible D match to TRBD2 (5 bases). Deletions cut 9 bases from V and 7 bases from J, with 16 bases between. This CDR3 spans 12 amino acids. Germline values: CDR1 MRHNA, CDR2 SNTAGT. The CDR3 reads CARRRASGEQYF. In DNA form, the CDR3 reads TGTGCCAGAAGACGGGCCTCGGGGGAGCAGTACTTC.

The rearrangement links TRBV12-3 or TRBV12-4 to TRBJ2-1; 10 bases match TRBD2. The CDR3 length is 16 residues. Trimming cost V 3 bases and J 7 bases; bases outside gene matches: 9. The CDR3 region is CASSLRAGGPFNEQFF. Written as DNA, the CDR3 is TGTGCCAGCAGTTTGAGAGCGGGGGGGCCCTTTAATGAGCAGTTCTTC.

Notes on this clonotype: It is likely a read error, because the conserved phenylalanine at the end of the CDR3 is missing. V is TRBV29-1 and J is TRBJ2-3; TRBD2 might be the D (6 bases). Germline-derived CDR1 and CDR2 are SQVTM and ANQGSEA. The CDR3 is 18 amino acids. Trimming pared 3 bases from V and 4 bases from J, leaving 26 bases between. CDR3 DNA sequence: TGCAGCGTTGATTTAGTGTCGCCCCAGAAGGGGACTCCAGATACGCAGTATCTT. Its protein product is CSVDLVSPQKGTPDTQYL.

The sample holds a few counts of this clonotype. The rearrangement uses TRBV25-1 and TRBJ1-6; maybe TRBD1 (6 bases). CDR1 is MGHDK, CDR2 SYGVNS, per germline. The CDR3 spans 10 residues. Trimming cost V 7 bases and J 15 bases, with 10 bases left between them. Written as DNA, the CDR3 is TGTGCCAGCAATGGGGGCCACCTCCACTTT. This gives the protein CASNGGHLHF.

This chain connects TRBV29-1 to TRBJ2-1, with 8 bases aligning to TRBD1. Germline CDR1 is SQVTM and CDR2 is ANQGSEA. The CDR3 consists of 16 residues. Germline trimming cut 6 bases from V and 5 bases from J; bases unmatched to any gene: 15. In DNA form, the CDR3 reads TGCAGCGTCGAGAGACCAGGACAGGGAAGAGACAATGAGCAGTTCTTC. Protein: CSVERPGQGRDNEQFF.

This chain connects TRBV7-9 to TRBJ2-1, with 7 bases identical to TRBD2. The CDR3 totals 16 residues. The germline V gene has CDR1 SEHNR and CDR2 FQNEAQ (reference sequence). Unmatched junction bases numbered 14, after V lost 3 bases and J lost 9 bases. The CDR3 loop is CASSLIGTIGGGEQFF. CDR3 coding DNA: TGTGCCAGCAGCTTGATCGGGACTATCGGGGGTGGTGAGCAGTTCTTC.

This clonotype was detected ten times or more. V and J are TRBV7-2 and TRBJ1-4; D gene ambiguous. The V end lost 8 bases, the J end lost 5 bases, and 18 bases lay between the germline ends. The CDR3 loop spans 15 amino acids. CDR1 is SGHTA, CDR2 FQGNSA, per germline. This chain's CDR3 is CASSIGGLMNEKLFF. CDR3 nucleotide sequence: TGTGCCAGCTCAATCGGCGGGCTGATGAATGAAAAACTGTTTTTT.

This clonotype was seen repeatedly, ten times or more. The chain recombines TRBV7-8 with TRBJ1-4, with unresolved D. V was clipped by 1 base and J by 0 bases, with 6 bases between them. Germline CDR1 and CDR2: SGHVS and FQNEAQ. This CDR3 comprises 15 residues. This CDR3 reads CASSLGAPTNEKLFF. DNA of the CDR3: TGTGCCAGCAGCTTAGGGGCACCAACTAATGAAAAACTGTTTTTT.